The following is a TCR beta chain sequence with its context. Its specificity is not known. Clones were read by immunoSEQ multiplex PCR, and TCRdb kept only the in-frame ones, dropping some. The sample carries some 1 million clones, 65% to 80% recorded once. Division of CD4+ cells produced a CD45RA+ naive subset and a CD45RA-negative memory subset. The record originates from a study of shared clonotypes between healthy human individuals. In the study overall: Each donor's CD4 naive and CD4 memory cells filled three plates apiece, CD8 naive two, and CD8 memory one. Study-wide results and caveats: Sharing of clonotypes among donors was expected to vary with sequencing depth. A generally larger estimated richness was seen in naive subsets than in memory subsets.

With 4 bases clipped from V and 5 bases from J, the junction kept 9 bases outside the gene matches. Germline V gene lookup returns CDR1 SGHTS and CDR2 YDEGEE. This CDR3 region has 15 residues. The sequenced material came from memory CD4+ T cells sorted from blood. The subset is: CD45RA-negative fraction. This chain joins TRBV5-8 and TRBJ1-5; TRBD1 matches at 7 bases. The receptor comes from a man aged 18 to 29 in good health. CDR3 in DNA: TGTGCCAGCAGCCGAACGACAGGGTGGGATCAGCCCCAGCATTTT. As protein: CASSRTTGWDQPQHF.